One TCR beta chain is described in this entry. The entry originates in a study of cytotoxic CD8 clonotypes in ibrutinib-treated CLL. Repertoires were generated with immunoSEQ multiplex PCR, while TCRdb's copy carries only in-frame clones and drops some. The data contain roughly 100,000 clones, approximately 80% of them singletons. The material sequenced was PBMCs, taken after 12 months of ibrutinib treatment. This receptor was identified in a human donor with chronic lymphocytic leukemia.

DNA for the CDR3: TGCGCCAGCAGCCCTTCTTCCCCCTATGGCTACACCTTC. It is translated as CASSPSSPYGYTF. J is TRBJ1-2 and V is TRBV5-1; no clear D gene. This CDR3 comprises 13 residues. CDR1 SGHRS and CDR2 YFSETQ come from the germline V gene. Trimming removed 4 bases at V and 4 bases at J, with 11 bases between.